The 29 T cell receptor beta chains presented below share a single source sample, sequenced in a study of T-cell reconstitution after alpha-beta-depleted transplantation in children. Preparation of the TCRbeta library involved a method that used unique molecular identifiers. Each CDR3 protein is one row after TCRdb ran MiXCR on the PCR reads. This sample has 100,000 or so distinct CDR3 sequences, with around 6.1% found just once. This material consisted of PBMCs, mostly from graft donor cells, taken 60 days after TCRalphabeta/CD19-depleted stem cell transplant. These receptors originate from a female patient aged 2-10 years who had a stem cell transplant for Fanconi anemia, so the T cells may come from the graft donor.

Ten or more counts support this clonotype. V and J are TRBV7-2 and TRBJ2-5, with 7 bases fitting TRBD1. Trimming took 5 bases from V and 3 from J; bases not matched to a gene: 6. The CDR3 is 14 amino acids. CDR1 and CDR2 from the germline V gene are SGHTA and FQGNSA. The CDR3 here is CASSRDSKEETQYF. For the CDR3, the DNA is TGTGCCAGCAGCAGGGACAGTAAGGAAGAGACCCAGTACTTC.

About this clonotype itself: The junction departs from germline at one end; a sequencing error may be responsible. The chain is built from TRBV4-2 and TRBJ2-3; TRBD1 aligns across 8 bases. CDR1 is LGHNA and CDR2 is YNFKEQ in the germline V gene. The CDR3 consists of 16 residues. CDR3: CGSSPMARGPTDTQYF. The CDR3 DNA is TGTGGCAGCAGTCCAATGGCCAGGGGGCCCACAGATACGCAGTATTTT.

This clonotype was seen ten or more times. J is TRBJ2-1 and V is TRBV7-3; 10 nucleotides agree with TRBD1. The J segment lost 0 bases and the V segment lost 2 bases, leaving 10 bases of the junction unmatched. Germline CDR1 reads SGHTA; CDR2 reads FQGTGA. The length of the CDR3 is 19 residues. The CDR3 here is CASSLPGTGDLSSYNEQFF. The CDR3 region has the DNA TGTGCCAGCAGCTTACCCGGGACAGGGGACTTAAGCTCCTACAATGAGCAGTTCTTC. The variable domain in full, completed from reference TRBV7-3 and TRBJ2-1, reads GAGVSQTPSNKVTEKGKYVELRCDPISGHTALYWYRQSLGQGPEFLIYFQGTGAADDSGLPNDRFFAVRPEGSVSTLKIQRTERGDSAVYLCASSLPGTGDLSSYNEQFFGPGTRLTVL.

This clonotype occurred a few times. The chain combines TRBV20-1 with TRBJ2-2; TRBD2 is a possible D gene (5 bases). The CDR3 spans 15 residues. The V and J ends lost 1 base and 0 bases respectively, with 9 bases between them. Germline V lookup: CDR1 DFQATT, CDR2 SNEGSKA (reference sequence). This CDR3 is CSARADLTNTGELFF. CDR3 DNA sequence: TGCAGTGCTAGAGCGGACTTAACGAACACCGGGGAGCTGTTTTTT.

Many counts were recorded for this clonotype. J is TRBJ2-7 and V is TRBV7-2; the match to TRBD2 covers 10 bases. The ends lost 5 bases at V and 4 bases at J; junction bases unmatched: 8. Germline values: CDR1 SGHTA, CDR2 FQGNSA. The CDR3 spans 15 residues. In DNA, the CDR3 is TGTGCCAGCAGCCTGGAGGTAGCGGGGGGATACGAGCAGTACTTC. Encoded protein: CASSLEVAGGYEQYF.

This sequence joins TRBV5-6 and TRBJ2-1; possibly TRBD1 or TRBD2 for D (6 bases each). Germline CDR1 SGHDT, CDR2 YYEEEE. The germline V and J ends were trimmed by 1 base and 7 bases, with 18 bases remaining between them. This CDR3 has 16 amino acids. Here the CDR3 DNA reads TGTGCCAGCAGCTTGTCTTTGGGGGGCCCTAGTAATGAGCAGTTCTTC. Amino acid sequence: CASSLSLGGPSNEQFF.

This clonotype is medium-sized by share. The gene calls are TRBV15 and TRBJ2-7; possibly TRBD2 for D (5 bases). CDR1 is LNHNV and CDR2 is YYDKDF in the germline V gene (reference sequence). Trimming cost V 1 base and J 2 bases, with 9 bases left between them. This CDR3 has 14 amino acids. The DNA of the CDR3 is TGTGCCACCAGCAGAGGACTACTCCCCTACGAGCAGTACTTC. Translated, it gives CATSRGLLPYEQYF.

The chain couples TRBV3-1 to TRBJ1-2; D is ambiguous. V lost 4 bases and J 3 bases, leaving 3 bases between the germline ends. Germline CDR1 reads LGHDT; CDR2 reads YNNKEL (reference sequence). The CDR3 length is 11 residues. The CDR3 is CASSRYYGYTF. CDR3 in DNA: TGTGCCAGCAGCCGCTACTATGGCTACACCTTC.

In its sample, this clonotype was seen many times. V gene TRBV5-6 combines with J gene TRBJ2-1; D is ambiguous. V dropped 0 bases and J dropped 9 bases, with 4 bases sitting between them. This CDR3 region has 11 residues. From germline, CDR1 is SGHDT and CDR2 YYEEEE. The CDR3 coding sequence is TGTGCCAGCAGCTTGGTTAGTGAGCAGTTCTTC. Amino acid sequence: CASSLVSEQFF.

This clonotype showed up many times. The CDR3, as DNA: TGTGCCAGCAGCTTATTGGCGACTAGCGGCACTTACGCGAACACCGGGGAGCTGTTTTTT. Amino acids: CASSLLATSGTYANTGELFF. J is TRBJ2-2 and V is TRBV11-2; 9 positions agree with TRBD2. V shed 2 bases and J 0 bases; nucleotides not matched to a gene: 13. The CDR3 is made up of 20 amino acids. CDR1 and CDR2 (germline): SGHAT, FQNNGV.

V and J are TRBV23-1 and TRBJ2-7; unclear D gene. TRBV23-1 is annotated as an ORF whose role is uncertain. V was clipped by 0 bases and J by 9 bases, with 9 bases between them. CDR3 length: 12 residues. The CDR3 loop reads CASSQSERGQYF. The CDR3 DNA reads TGCGCCAGCAGTCAATCGGAGAGAGGGCAGTACTTC.

This clonotype was seen many times. The J gene is TRBJ2-7, the V gene TRBV19; 10 nucleotides agree with TRBD1. This CDR3 is built from 17 residues. The germline gives CDR1 LNHDA, CDR2 SQIVND (reference sequence). The J segment lost 4 bases and the V segment lost 5 bases, leaving 14 bases of the junction unmatched. The CDR3 DNA is TGTGCCAGTAGTGATCACGTCGGACAGGGGGGTGCATACGAGCAGTACTTC. It encodes CASSDHVGQGGAYEQYF.

This clonotype was recorded at least ten times. The chain links TRBV7-2 to TRBJ2-1; no reliable D call. The CDR3 has 12 amino acids. Trimming pared 11 bases from V and 0 bases from J, leaving 8 bases between. The germline gives CDR1 SGHTA, CDR2 FQGNSA. CDR3 coding DNA: TGTGCCGTTCAGTACTCCTACAATGAGCAGTTCTTC. It translates to CAVQYSYNEQFF.

A few counts support this clonotype. The rearrangement uses TRBV11-2 and TRBJ2-7; no clear D gene. CDR1 is SGHAT and CDR2 is FQNNGV in the germline V gene. This CDR3 has 14 amino acids. Trimming pared 4 bases from V and 1 base from J, leaving 11 bases between. The CDR3 protein is CASSSRLASYEQYF. As DNA, the CDR3 is TGTGCCAGCAGCTCAAGACTGGCATCCTACGAGCAGTACTTC. Using reference TRBV11-2 and TRBJ2-7 for the parts outside the CDR3, the full variable domain is EAGVAQSPRYKIIEKRQSVAFWCNPISGHATLYWYQQILGQGPKLLIQFQNNGVVDDSQLPKDRFSAERLKGVDSTLKIQPAKLEDSAVYLCASSSRLASYEQYFGPGTRLTVT.

This clonotype was counted ten times or more. The rearrangement links TRBV21-1 to TRBJ2-7; TRBD2 reflects the table's D call only, with no check against the DNA. TRBV21-1 is classified as a pseudogene. CDR3 length equals 22 residues. The CDR3 region has the DNA TGTGCCAGCAGCATCGGGCGACCTACTAGCGGGAGGGGCGCCCTAAGCTCCTACGAGCAGTACTTC. It codes for CASSIGRPTSGRGALSSYEQYF.

The J gene is TRBJ2-7, the V gene TRBV12-3 or TRBV12-4; D not resolved. The CDR3 is made up of 14 amino acids. Trimming shortened V by 3 bases and J by 1 base, and 10 bases separated the two germline ends. CDR3 bases: TGTGCCAGCAGTTTCTTCAGCAATTCCTACGAGCAGTACTTC. Encoded protein: CASSFFSNSYEQYF.

This clonotype was observed many times. The V gene is TRBV5-1, the J gene TRBJ2-1, with D possibly TRBD2 on 6 matching bases. This CDR3 is 15 amino acids long. Germline CDR1 reads SGHRS; CDR2 reads YFSETQ. Trimming cost V 0 bases and J 5 bases, with 12 bases left between them. As DNA, the CDR3 is TGCGCCAGCAGCTTGGTTCGCGGGACCAACAATGAGCAGTTCTTC. Residues: CASSLVRGTNNEQFF.

Many counts were recorded for this clonotype. V gene TRBV9 combines with J gene TRBJ2-5; D is unclear. The V gene's germline CDR1 is SGDLS and CDR2 YYNGEE. Trimming removed 5 bases at V and 1 base at J, with 12 bases between. The CDR3 is made up of 14 amino acids. The CDR3 spells CASSGTRSQETQYF. The CDR3 nucleotides read TGTGCCAGCAGTGGAACACGGAGCCAAGAGACCCAGTACTTC.

The genes are TRBV18 and TRBJ2-6; D remains ambiguous. The V gene lost 1 base and the J gene lost 2 bases, with 6 bases spanning the gap. Germline assignment: CDR1 KGHSH and CDR2 LQKENI. The CDR3 runs 15 residues. CDR3 loop: CASSPLVPGANVLTF. The DNA for the CDR3 is TGTGCCAGCTCACCACTCGTCCCTGGGGCCAACGTCCTGACTTTC. Together with reference TRBV18 and TRBJ2-6, the CDR3 gives the full variable domain: NAGVMQNPRHLVRRRGQEARLRCSPMKGHSHVYWYRQLPEEGLKFMVYLQKENIIDESGMPKERFSAEFPKEGPSILRIQQVVRGDSAAYFCASSPLVPGANVLTFGAGSRLTVL.

This clonotype has more than one count but fewer than ten. The V and J genes are TRBV7-3 and TRBJ1-2; 8 bases agree with TRBD1. After removal of 5 bases from V and 1 base from J, the junction contained 3 bases not matched to a gene. From germline, CDR1 is SGHTA and CDR2 FQGTGA. The CDR3 length is 14 residues. As DNA, the CDR3 is TGTGCCAGCAGCCGGGACAGGCATAACTATGGCTACACCTTC. Amino acid sequence: CASSRDRHNYGYTF.

A few counts support this clonotype. The chain combines TRBV6-2 or TRBV6-3 with TRBJ2-7; TRBD2 agrees at 9 bases. The CDR3 is 15 amino acids. V gave up 6 bases and J gave up 3 bases; unmatched junction bases: 9. Germline CDR1 is MNHEY and CDR2 is SVGEGT. This CDR3 reads CASSASGRPFYEQYF. CDR3 DNA: TGTGCCAGCAGCGCCAGCGGGAGGCCCTTCTACGAGCAGTACTTC.

In its sample, this clonotype was seen many times. The chain joins TRBV20-1 to TRBJ2-3; 12 nucleotides align to TRBD2. Germline lookup yields CDR1 DFQATT and CDR2 SNEGSKA (reference sequence). The CDR3 covers 18 residues. Trimming took 3 bases from V and 2 from J; bases not matched to a gene: 12. CDR3 sequence: CSASSLAGGPVNTDTQYF. CDR3 nucleotides: TGCAGTGCTAGTTCGCTAGCGGGAGGGCCTGTTAACACAGATACGCAGTATTTT.

This chain joins TRBV20-1 and TRBJ1-6; the D is unclear. The CDR3 has 16 amino acids. The V gene lost 3 bases and the J gene lost 0 bases, with 12 bases spanning the gap. Germline values: CDR1 DFQATT, CDR2 SNEGSKA (reference sequence). The CDR3 DNA is TGCAGTGCTAGGGTACAGACGAGCTCCTATAATTCACCCCTCCACTTT. Translated: CSARVQTSSYNSPLHF.

This clonotype was picked up many times. The CDR3 DNA follows: TGCGCCAGCAGCAATAGCGGGAGGGCCTACGAGCAGTACTTC. This codes for CASSNSGRAYEQYF. This chain links TRBV5-1 with TRBJ2-7, with TRBD2 identical over 11 bases. The CDR3 consists of 14 residues. The V segment lost 4 bases and the J segment 2 bases; nucleotides outside the gene matches: 2. Germline V gene lookup returns CDR1 SGHRS and CDR2 YFSETQ.

DNA for the CDR3: TGTGCCAGCAGCGACCGCACAGGGTCCTACGAGCAGTACTTC. Residues: CASSDRTGSYEQYF. The chain links TRBV6-1 to TRBJ2-7; tentatively, D is TRBD1 (6 bases). V shed 6 bases and J shed 1 base, with 13 bases lying between them. Germline values: CDR1 MNHNS, CDR2 SASEGT. This CDR3 has 14 residues.

This clonotype was seen ten or more times. The chain recombines TRBV27 with TRBJ2-5, with 16 bases identical to TRBD2. The CDR3 covers 16 residues. V was clipped by 5 bases and J by 9 bases; unmatched bases: 9. From germline, CDR1 is MNHEY and CDR2 SMNVEV (reference sequence). DNA for the CDR3: TGTGCCAGCAGTCCCGGGACTAGCGGGAGGGGGCGCTCCCAGTACTTC. This translates into CASSPGTSGRGRSQYF.

The rearrangement links TRBV2 to TRBJ1-2; D perhaps matches TRBD1 (6 bases). Germline CDR1 reads SNHLY; CDR2 reads FYNNEI. The CDR3 extends over 12 amino acids. V lost 7 bases, J lost 7 bases, and 13 bases lay in between. The CDR3 spells CASNNRVGGYTF. The DNA for the CDR3 is TGTGCCAGCAACAACAGGGTTGGTGGCTACACCTTC.

This clonotype has ten or more counts. The chain recombines TRBV6-6 with TRBJ2-1, with 9 bases aligning to TRBD2. Germline CDR1 MNHNY, CDR2 SVGAGI (reference sequence). Trimming removed 7 bases from V and 10 bases from J; junction bases left unmatched: 5. This CDR3 region has 12 residues. This CDR3 reads CASTFSGGEQFF. Written as DNA, the CDR3 is TGTGCCAGCACATTTAGCGGGGGCGAGCAGTTCTTC.

Ten or more counts support this clonotype. The V gene is TRBV12-3 or TRBV12-4, the J gene TRBJ2-3; 8 positions match TRBD1. The CDR3 runs to 19 residues. V dropped 3 bases and J dropped 8; count of bases not matched to a gene: 22. The DNA for the CDR3 is TGTGCCAGCAGTTTCCCCGGACAGGGTTGGGGTACACAGAGGGGTACGCAGTATTTT. This gives the protein CASSFPGQGWGTQRGTQYF.